This record covers a single TCR beta chain. Its antigen is still unknown. Treatment: roughly 20 received Ad26.COV2.S at low or high dose, single or two shots; 5 received placebo; per-sample allocation not given. It was on day 63 after the first vaccine or placebo injection that samples were taken. The study used a vaccine consisting of an Ad26 vector that expressed Wuhan-strain SARS-CoV-2 spike. This sample was included in a study of Ad26.COV2.S vaccination and SARS-CoV-2 variants. This CDR3 is built from 13 residues. Trimming took 1 base from V and 5 from J, leaving 3 bases between them. Germline V CDR1 and CDR2: LGHDT, YNNKEL (reference sequence). General study results and limits: It was vaccine recipients, not placebo recipients, who had the higher spike-specific TCR breadth.

The data were produced by immunoSEQ multiplex PCR, yet TCRdb's version contains in-frame clones alone and is incomplete. The sample lists 380,000 or so clones; about 88% were seen once. The specimen was peripheral blood, collected in a trial of Ad26.COV2.S vaccine versus placebo. This clonotype originated in a person between 18 and 65 years old who received the Ad26.COV2.S COVID-19 vaccine or a placebo. The chain carries TRBV3-1 (or the pseudogene TRBV3-2) and TRBJ2-6; D unresolved. The CDR3 DNA reads TGTGCCAGCAGCCAAGGAAGGGCCAACGTCCTGACTTTC. The encoded protein is CASSQGRANVLTF.